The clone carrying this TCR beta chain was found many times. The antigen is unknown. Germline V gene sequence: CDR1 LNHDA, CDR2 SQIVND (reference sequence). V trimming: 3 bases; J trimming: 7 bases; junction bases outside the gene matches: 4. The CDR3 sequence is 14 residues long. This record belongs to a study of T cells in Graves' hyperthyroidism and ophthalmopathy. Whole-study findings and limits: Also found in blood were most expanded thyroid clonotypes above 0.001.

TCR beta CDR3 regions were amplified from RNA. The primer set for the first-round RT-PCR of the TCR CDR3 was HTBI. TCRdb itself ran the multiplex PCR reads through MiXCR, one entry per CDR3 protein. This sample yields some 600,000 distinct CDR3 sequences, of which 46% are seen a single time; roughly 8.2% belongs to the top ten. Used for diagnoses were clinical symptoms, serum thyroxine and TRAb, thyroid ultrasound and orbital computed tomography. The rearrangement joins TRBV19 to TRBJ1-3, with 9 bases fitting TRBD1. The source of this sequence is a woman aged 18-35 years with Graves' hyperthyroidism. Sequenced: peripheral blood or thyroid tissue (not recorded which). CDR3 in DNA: TGTGCCAGTAGTATCGCCGACAGGGGGAACACCATATATTTT. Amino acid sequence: CASSIADRGNTIYF.